These T cell receptor beta chains were read from a single sample in a study of graft-versus-host responses after intestinal transplantation. Data came from immunoSEQ multiplex PCR; TCRdb stores just in-frame clones and leaves some out. The sample holds approximately 89,000 clones; 80% to 95% are singletons and the top ten take more than 15%. The sample here was PBMCs, taken about 440 days after intestinal transplant. The receptor set was obtained from a human patient who received an intestinal transplant, so some T cells may come from the graft donor. Both conserved end residues are part of each CDR3. Fields, in order: clone size, V gene, J gene, D gene, CDR3 length, CDR3 DNA, CDR3 protein. The D gene is left open where the match is weak. Some rows have no size entry. The others give once, few or many, or a class for an expanded clone.

>few|TRBV7-9|TRBJ1-4|-|14
TGTGCCAGCAGCTTAGCAGGGAGGGGTGAAAAACTGTTTTTT
CASSLAGRGEKLFF
>-|TRBV27|TRBJ1-6|-|12
TGTGCCAGCCCCGATGGTAATTCACCCCTCCACTTT
CASPDGNSPLHF
>-|TRBV5-4|TRBJ1-1|-|14
TGTGCCAGCAGCTTTCCCTTGGGAGGCACTGAAGCTTTCTTT
CASSFPLGGTEAFF
>few|TRBV5-5|TRBJ1-2|-|13
TGTGCCAGCAGCGGCGGATGGGACTATGGCTACACCTTC
CASSGGWDYGYTF
>-|TRBV25-1|TRBJ2-2|-|12
TGTGCCAGCAGTGACTTAACCGGGGAGCTGTTTTTT
CASSDLTGELFF
>-|TRBV7-9|TRBJ2-7|-|14
TGTGCCAGCACCCGGGGGCGCGGGGAATACGAGCAGTACTTC
CASTRGRGEYEQYF
>-|TRBV7-9|TRBJ2-1|-|13
TGTGCCAGCAGCTTAAACATCGGGAATGAGCAGTTCTTC
CASSLNIGNEQFF
>-|TRBV10-3|TRBJ1-1|-|14
TGTGCCATCAGTGATATTCCCCCTTCCACTGAAGCTTTCTTT
CAISDIPPSTEAFF
>-|TRBV2|TRBJ1-1|-|15
TGTGCCAGCAGTGAAGGGTGGCCCCCTAACACTGAAGCTTTCTTT
CASSEGWPPNTEAFF
>-|TRBV5-6|TRBJ2-1|TRBD2|13
TGTGCCAGCAGCCCGGGACTAGCGGGGGGGCAGTTCTTC
CASSPGLAGGQFF
>-|TRBV6-5|TRBJ1-1|-|13
TGTGCCAGCAGTTACCTAGGGAACACTGAAGCTTTCTTT
CASSYLGNTEAFF
>-|TRBV29-1|TRBJ2-7|-|12
TGCAGCGTTGAGGGCAGCTCCTACGAGCAGTACTTC
CSVEGSSYEQYF
>-|TRBV5-1|TRBJ2-2|-|16
TGCGCCAGCAGCTCCCACCCCGACCCGAACACCGGGGAGCTGTTTTTT
CASSSHPDPNTGELFF
>-|TRBV5-6|TRBJ1-5|-|13
TGTGCCAGCAGCTTGGGTGGGCTTTGGCCCCAGCACTTT
CASSLGGLWPQHF
>-|TRBV5-1|TRBJ2-3|-|16
TGCGCCAGCAGCTTGCGCGGAGGAGTGGTCCCAGATACGCAGTATTTT
CASSLRGGVVPDTQYF
>few|TRBV2|TRBJ1-6|TRBD1|15
TGTGCCAGCAAGGGGGGAGGACAGGGTGGTTCACCCCTCCACTTT
CASKGGGQGGSPLHF
>-|TRBV27|TRBJ2-7|-|13
TGTGCCAGCAGTTTCGGTCGATCCTACGAGCAGTACTTC
CASSFGRSYEQYF
>-|TRBV6-1|TRBJ1-4|TRBD1|14
TGTGCCAGCACCGAGGACAGGACCCCACGAAAACTGTTTTTT
CASTEDRTPRKLFF
>-|TRBV18|TRBJ2-5|-|15
TGTGCCAGCTCACCACCGTCCCAGACACAAGAGACCCAGTACTTC
CASSPPSQTQETQYF
>-|TRBV10-1|TRBJ2-7|-|14
TGCGCCAGTCACGAGTGGGGGGAGGTCTACGAGCAGTACTTC
CASHEWGEVYEQYF
>once|TRBV2|TRBJ2-3|TRBD1|14
TGTGCCAGCAGAAGGACAGGCTGGGCAGATACGCAGTATTTT
CASRRTGWADTQYF
>-|TRBV2|TRBJ1-2|TRBD1|15
TGTGCCAGCAGTGAGGGGACAGGGATTGTCTATGGCTACACCTTC
CASSEGTGIVYGYTF
>few|TRBV6-1|TRBJ2-3|TRBD2|15
TGTGCCAGCAGTGAATGGACTAGCGTAACAGATACGCAGTATTTT
CASSEWTSVTDTQYF
>-|TRBV6-4|TRBJ2-3|TRBD2|14
TGTGCCAGCAGTGACTTAGCGGGGGCAGATACGCAGTATTTT
CASSDLAGADTQYF
>-|TRBV4-2|TRBJ2-5|-|16
TGTGCCAGCAGCCAAAGTGTCTCGGGGGTTAGAGAGACCCAGTACTTC
CASSQSVSGVRETQYF
>-|TRBV7-7|TRBJ2-1|-|12
TGTGCTAGCACCTGGGGGCGCGGTGAGCAGTTCTTC
CASTWGRGEQFF
>-|TRBV5-6|TRBJ1-1|-|13
TGTGCCAGCAGCTCCTGGGTGAACACTGAAGCTTTCTTT
CASSSWVNTEAFF
>once|TRBV7-9|TRBJ2-7|-|14
TGTGCCAGCAGCTTAAACAGGTTCCCCTACGAGCAGTACTTC
CASSLNRFPYEQYF
>-|TRBV6-6|TRBJ1-2|-|12
TGTGCCAGCAGTGCCTCGCCGTATGGCTACACCTTC
CASSASPYGYTF
>once|TRBV9|TRBJ2-5|-|11
TGTGCCAGGGACACCCAAGAGACCCAGTACTTC
CARDTQETQYF